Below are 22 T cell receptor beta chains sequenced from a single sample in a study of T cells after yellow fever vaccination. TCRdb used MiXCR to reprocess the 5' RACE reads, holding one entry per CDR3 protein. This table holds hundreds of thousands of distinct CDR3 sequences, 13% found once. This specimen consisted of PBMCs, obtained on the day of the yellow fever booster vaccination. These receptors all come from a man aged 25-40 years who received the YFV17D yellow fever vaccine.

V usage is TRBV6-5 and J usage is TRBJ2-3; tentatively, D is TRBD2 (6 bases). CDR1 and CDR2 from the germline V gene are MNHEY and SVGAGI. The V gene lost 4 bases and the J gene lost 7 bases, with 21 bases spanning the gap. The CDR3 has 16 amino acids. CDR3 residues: CASSSRLDPALYTQYF. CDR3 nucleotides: TGTGCCAGCAGTTCACGACTAGACCCGGCGCTTTATACGCAGTATTTT.

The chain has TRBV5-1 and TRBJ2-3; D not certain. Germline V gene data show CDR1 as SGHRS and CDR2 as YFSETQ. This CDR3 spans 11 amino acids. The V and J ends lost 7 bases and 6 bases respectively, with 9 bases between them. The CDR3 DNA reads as TGCGCCAGCCGGAAAGCGGATACGCAGTATTTT. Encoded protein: CASRKADTQYF.

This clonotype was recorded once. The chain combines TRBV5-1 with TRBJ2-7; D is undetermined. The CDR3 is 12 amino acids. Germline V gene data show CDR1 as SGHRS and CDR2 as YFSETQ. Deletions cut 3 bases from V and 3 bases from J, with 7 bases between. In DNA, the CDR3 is TGCGCCAGCAGCTCGGAGATCTACGAGCAGTACTTC. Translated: CASSSEIYEQYF. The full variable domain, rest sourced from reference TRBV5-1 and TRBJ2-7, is KAGVTQTPRYLIKTRGQQVTLSCSPISGHRSVSWYQQTPGQGLQFLFEYFSETQRNKGNFPGRFSGRQFSNSRSEMNVSTLELGDSALYLCASSSEIYEQYFGPGTRLTVT.

The chain's CDR3 is CASRASNSYEQYF. DNA of the CDR3: TGTGCCAGCAGGGCCTCAAATTCCTACGAGCAGTACTTC. The chain links TRBV14 to TRBJ2-7; D is uncertain. Germline V gene data show CDR1 as SGHDN and CDR2 as FVKESK. The ends were cut back, 6 bases at V and 1 base at J, with 10 bases in the middle. The CDR3 totals 13 residues.

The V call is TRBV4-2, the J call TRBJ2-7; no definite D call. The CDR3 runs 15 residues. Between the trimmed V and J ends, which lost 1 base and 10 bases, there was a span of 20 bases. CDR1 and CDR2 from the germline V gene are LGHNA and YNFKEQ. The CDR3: CASSQGTYIDAFQYF. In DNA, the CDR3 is TGTGCCAGCAGCCAAGGAACCTATATTGACGCGTTCCAGTACTTC.

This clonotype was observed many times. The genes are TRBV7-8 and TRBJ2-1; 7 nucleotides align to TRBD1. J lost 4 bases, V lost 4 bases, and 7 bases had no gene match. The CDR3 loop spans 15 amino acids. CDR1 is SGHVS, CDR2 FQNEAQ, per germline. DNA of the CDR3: TGTGCCAGCAGCTCCCCGGGACAGATATACAATGAGCAGTTCTTC. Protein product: CASSSPGQIYNEQFF. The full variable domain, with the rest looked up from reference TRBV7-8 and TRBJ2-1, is GAGVSQSPRYKVAKRGQDVALRCDPISGHVSLFWYQQALGQGPEFLTYFQNEAQLDKSGLPSDRFFAERPEGSVSTLKIQRTQQEDSAVYLCASSSPGQIYNEQFFGPGTRLTVL.

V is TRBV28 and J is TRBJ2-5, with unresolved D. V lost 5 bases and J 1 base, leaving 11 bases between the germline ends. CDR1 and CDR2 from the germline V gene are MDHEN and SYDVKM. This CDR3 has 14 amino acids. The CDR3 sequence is CASSGRHSQETQYF. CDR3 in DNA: TGTGCCAGCAGTGGGCGGCACTCCCAAGAGACCCAGTACTTC.

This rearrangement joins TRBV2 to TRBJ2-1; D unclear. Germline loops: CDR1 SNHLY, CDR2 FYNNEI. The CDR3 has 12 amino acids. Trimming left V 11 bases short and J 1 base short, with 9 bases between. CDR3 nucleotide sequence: TGTGCCGCAAGTGGTTCCTACAATGAGCAGTTCTTC. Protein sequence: CAASGSYNEQFF. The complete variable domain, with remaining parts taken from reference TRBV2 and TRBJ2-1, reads EPEVTQTPSHQVTQMGQEVILRCVPISNHLYFYWYRQILGQKVEFLVSFYNNEISEKSEIFDDQFSVERPDGSNFTLKIRSTKLEDSAMYFCAASGSYNEQFFGPGTRLTVL.

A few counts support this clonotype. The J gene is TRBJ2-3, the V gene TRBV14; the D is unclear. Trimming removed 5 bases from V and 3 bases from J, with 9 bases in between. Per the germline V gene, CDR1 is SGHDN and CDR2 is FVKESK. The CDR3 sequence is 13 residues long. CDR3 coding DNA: TGTGCCAGCAGCATTTTTCAGACAGATACGCAGTATTTT. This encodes CASSIFQTDTQYF.

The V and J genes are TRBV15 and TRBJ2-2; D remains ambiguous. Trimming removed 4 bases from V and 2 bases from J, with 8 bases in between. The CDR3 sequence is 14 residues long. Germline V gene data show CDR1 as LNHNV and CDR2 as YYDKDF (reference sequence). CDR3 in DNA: TGTGCCACCAGCACCAGATCCAACACCGGGGAGCTGTTTTTT. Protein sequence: CATSTRSNTGELFF.

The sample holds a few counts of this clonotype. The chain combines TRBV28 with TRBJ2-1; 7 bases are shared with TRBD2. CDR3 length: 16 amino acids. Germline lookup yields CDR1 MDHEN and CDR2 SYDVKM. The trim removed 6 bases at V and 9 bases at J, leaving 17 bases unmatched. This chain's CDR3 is CASSSPGTGRPFEQFF. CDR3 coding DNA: TGTGCCAGCAGCTCACCGGGCACCGGGAGGCCTTTTGAGCAGTTCTTC. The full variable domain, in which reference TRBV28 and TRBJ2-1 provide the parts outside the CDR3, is DVKVTQSSRYLVKRTGEKVFLECVQDMDHENMFWYRQDPGLGLRLIYFSYDVKMKEKGDIPEGYSVSREKKERFSLILESASTNQTSMYLCASSSPGTGRPFEQFFGPGTRLTVL.

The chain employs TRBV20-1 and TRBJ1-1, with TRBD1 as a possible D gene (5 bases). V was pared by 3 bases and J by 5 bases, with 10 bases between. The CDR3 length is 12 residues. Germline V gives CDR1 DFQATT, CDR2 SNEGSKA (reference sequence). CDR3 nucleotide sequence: TGCAGTGCTAGGCACCGGGGGACTGAAGCTTTCTTT. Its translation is CSARHRGTEAFF.

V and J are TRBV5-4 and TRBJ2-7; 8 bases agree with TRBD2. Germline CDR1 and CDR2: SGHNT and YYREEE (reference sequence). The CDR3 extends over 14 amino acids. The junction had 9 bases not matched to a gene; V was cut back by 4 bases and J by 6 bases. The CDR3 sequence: CASSATSGPGEQYF. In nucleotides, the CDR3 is TGTGCCAGCAGCGCTACTAGCGGTCCGGGCGAGCAGTACTTC.

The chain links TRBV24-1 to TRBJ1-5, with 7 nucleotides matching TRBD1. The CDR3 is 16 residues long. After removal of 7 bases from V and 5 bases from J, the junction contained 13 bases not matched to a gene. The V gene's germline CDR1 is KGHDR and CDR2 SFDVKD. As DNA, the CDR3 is TGTGCCACCAGCGGAGGGGAGGGGGCGCATGATCAGCCCCAGCATTTT. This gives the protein CATSGGEGAHDQPQHF.

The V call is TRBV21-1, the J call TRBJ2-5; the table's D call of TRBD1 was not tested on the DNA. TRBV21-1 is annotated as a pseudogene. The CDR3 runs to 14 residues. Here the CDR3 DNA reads TGTGCCAGCAGCAGGGGGGAATTCGTTGAGACCCAGTACTTC. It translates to CASSRGEFVETQYF.

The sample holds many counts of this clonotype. CDR3 residues: CASSPGGRTDTQYF. The CDR3 DNA is TGTGCCAGCAGCCCAGGTGGGCGAACAGATACGCAGTATTTT. This sequence joins TRBV28 and TRBJ2-3; D gene uncertain. This CDR3 region has 14 residues. Germline lookup yields CDR1 MDHEN and CDR2 SYDVKM. V lost 6 bases and J lost 3, with 13 bases in between.

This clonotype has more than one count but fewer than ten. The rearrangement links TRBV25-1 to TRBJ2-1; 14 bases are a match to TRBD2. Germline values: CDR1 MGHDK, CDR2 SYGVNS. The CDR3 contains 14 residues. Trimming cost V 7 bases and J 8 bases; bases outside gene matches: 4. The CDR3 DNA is TGTGCCAGCAAGGGGACTAGCGGGAGTGATGAGCAGTTCTTC. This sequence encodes CASKGTSGSDEQFF.

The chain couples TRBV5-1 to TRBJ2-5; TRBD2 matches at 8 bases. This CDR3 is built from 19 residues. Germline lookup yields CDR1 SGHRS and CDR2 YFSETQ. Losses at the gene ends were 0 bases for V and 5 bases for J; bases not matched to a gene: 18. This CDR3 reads CASSLDYSTSEFTEETQYF. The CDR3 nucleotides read TGCGCCAGCAGCTTGGACTATTCGACTAGCGAATTCACGGAGGAGACCCAGTACTTC. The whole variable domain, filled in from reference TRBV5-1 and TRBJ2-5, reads KAGVTQTPRYLIKTRGQQVTLSCSPISGHRSVSWYQQTPGQGLQFLFEYFSETQRNKGNFPGRFSGRQFSNSRSEMNVSTLELGDSALYLCASSLDYSTSEFTEETQYFGPGTRLLVL.

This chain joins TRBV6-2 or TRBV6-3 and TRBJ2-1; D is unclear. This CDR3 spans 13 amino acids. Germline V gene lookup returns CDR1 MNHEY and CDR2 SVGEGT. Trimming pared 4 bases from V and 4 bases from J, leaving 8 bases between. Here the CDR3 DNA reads TGTGCCAGCAGTTTTACAGTATACAATGAGCAGTTCTTC. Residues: CASSFTVYNEQFF.

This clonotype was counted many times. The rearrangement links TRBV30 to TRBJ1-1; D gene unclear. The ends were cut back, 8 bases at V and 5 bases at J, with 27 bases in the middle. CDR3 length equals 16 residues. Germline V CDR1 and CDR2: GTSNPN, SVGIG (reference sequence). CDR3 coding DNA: TGTGCCCGAGCAATACCCCTCACCCCCGTTCGGACTGAAGCTTTCTTT. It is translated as CARAIPLTPVRTEAFF. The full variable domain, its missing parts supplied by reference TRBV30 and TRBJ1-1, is SQTIHQWPATLVQPVGSPLSLECTVEGTSNPNLYWYRQAAGRGLQLLFYSVGIGQISSEVPQNLSASRPQDRQFILSSKKLLLSDSGFYLCARAIPLTPVRTEAFFGQGTRLTVV.

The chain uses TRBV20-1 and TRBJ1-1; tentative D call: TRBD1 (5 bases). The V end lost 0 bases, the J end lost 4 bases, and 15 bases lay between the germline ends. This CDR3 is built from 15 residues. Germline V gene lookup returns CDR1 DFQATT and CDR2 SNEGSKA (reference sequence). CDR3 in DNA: TGCAGTGCTAGAGATAACGAGGGGTCGAGCACTGAAGCTTTCTTT. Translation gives CSARDNEGSSTEAFF.

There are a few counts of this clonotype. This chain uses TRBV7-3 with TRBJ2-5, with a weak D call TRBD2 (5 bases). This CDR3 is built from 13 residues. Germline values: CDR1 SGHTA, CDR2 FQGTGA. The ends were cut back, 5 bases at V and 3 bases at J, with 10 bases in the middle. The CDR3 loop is CASSPTREETQYF. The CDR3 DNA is TGTGCCAGCAGCCCAACTAGGGAAGAGACCCAGTACTTC.